The rows below give T cell receptor beta chains drawn from one sample of a study of blood T cell repertoires in COVID-19. Sequencing used immunoSEQ multiplex PCR; TCRdb keeps in-frame clones, though not all of them. Altogether some 89,000 clones are present, about nine tenths being singletons, with the ten largest covering about 1.7%. The specimen was peripheral blood. These receptors came from a man between 60 and 75 years old with acute or convalescent COVID-19. The CDR3 runs from the conserved cysteine through the conserved F or W.

CDR3 | J | V
CASSLNRGHGTEAFF | TRBJ1-1 | TRBV5-1
CSASYGANTGELFF | TRBJ2-2 | TRBV20-1
CASSQGQFYGYTF | TRBJ1-2 | TRBV3-1/TRBV3-2
CASSPTANTEAFF | TRBJ1-1 | TRBV6-5
CASIARAYNEQFF | TRBJ2-1 | TRBV2
CASSLAEVGSSLGSGNTIYF | TRBJ1-3 | TRBV7-2
CASSLQGGTEAFF | TRBJ1-1 | TRBV5-5
CASGLGQGSNQPQHF | TRBJ1-5 | TRBV12-5
CASSKAAIGGQDVGKAEAFF | TRBJ1-1 | TRBV21-1
CASSSTQGARTEAFF | TRBJ1-1 | TRBV5-1
CARYRQGHRNTEAFF | TRBJ1-1 | TRBV19
CASSPSSNQPQHF | TRBJ1-5 | TRBV7-2
CASRSKLAAEETQYF | TRBJ2-5 | TRBV2
CAWSQGGKNIQYF | TRBJ2-4 | TRBV30
CATSLRTSSLPNEQFF | TRBJ2-1 | TRBV15
CAISDRLRGTEAFF | TRBJ1-1 | TRBV10-3
CASSKQGVNYGYTF | TRBJ1-2 | TRBV7-9
CSVGGDHNQPQHF | TRBJ1-5 | TRBV29-1
CASSSGQGAEEAFF | TRBJ1-1 | TRBV5-1
CAGNWDRPYNEQFF | TRBJ2-1 | TRBV27
CASSSRTATGYGYTF | TRBJ1-2 | TRBV7-2
CASSQVDGTSSYEQYF | TRBJ2-7 | TRBV4-2
CASSGSWGGGIDYGYTF | TRBJ1-2 | TRBV28
CASSPRQGDGYTF | TRBJ1-2 | TRBV12-3/TRBV12-4
CASSSGGGLLEETQYF | TRBJ2-5 | TRBV18
CASSPPINTEAFF | TRBJ1-1 | TRBV9
CASSFSSYQETQYF | TRBJ2-5 | TRBV7-2
CASSQGTSGGNEQFF | TRBJ2-1 | TRBV3-1/TRBV3-2
CASSQPRTGNTEAFF | TRBJ1-1 | TRBV5-4
CASSQTGGSEKLFF | TRBJ1-4 | TRBV5-4
CASSPAGVYGYTF | TRBJ1-2 | TRBV7-2
CASSPDLNTGELFF | TRBJ2-2 | TRBV4-2
CASSIQTGPNSPLHF | TRBJ1-6 | TRBV19
CASSYSLGGTIYF | TRBJ1-3 | TRBV6-5
CASCQTGYYEKLFF | TRBJ1-4 | TRBV10-2
CASSLWAGTEDTQYF | TRBJ2-3 | TRBV7-9
CASPGRTNEKLFF | TRBJ1-4 | TRBV30
CASSWKLGVDTEAFF | TRBJ1-1 | TRBV5-1
CASSLTSGVNTGELFF | TRBJ2-2 | TRBV5-6
CASSLAPGMNTEAFF | TRBJ1-1 | TRBV5-1
CASSYRQGNNQPQHF | TRBJ1-5 | TRBV7-2
CASSMALGRGDAEAFF | TRBJ1-1 | TRBV19
CASSPRDRANTEAFF | TRBJ1-1 | TRBV5-6
CASSSIYNEQFF | TRBJ2-1 | TRBV27
CASSQDSSNSYGYTF | TRBJ1-2 | TRBV3-1/TRBV3-2
CASSPRQGFSEKLFF | TRBJ1-4 | TRBV2
CASSLGPSGGQDTQYF | TRBJ2-3 | TRBV5-4
CASSLTPGPGELFF | TRBJ2-2 | TRBV3-1/TRBV3-2
CASSQSSGFSGNTEAFF | TRBJ1-1 | TRBV5-6
CASTITGELFF | TRBJ2-2 | TRBV2
CASSQDVEQGRNSPLHF | TRBJ1-6 | TRBV4-2
CASRPGQGKNGYTF | TRBJ1-2 | TRBV5-1
CASSLVTGVAGNTIYF | TRBJ1-3 | TRBV5-1
CSVEDQAGMGTEAFF | TRBJ1-1 | TRBV29-1
CASSDVDFITQYF | TRBJ2-3 | TRBV6-1